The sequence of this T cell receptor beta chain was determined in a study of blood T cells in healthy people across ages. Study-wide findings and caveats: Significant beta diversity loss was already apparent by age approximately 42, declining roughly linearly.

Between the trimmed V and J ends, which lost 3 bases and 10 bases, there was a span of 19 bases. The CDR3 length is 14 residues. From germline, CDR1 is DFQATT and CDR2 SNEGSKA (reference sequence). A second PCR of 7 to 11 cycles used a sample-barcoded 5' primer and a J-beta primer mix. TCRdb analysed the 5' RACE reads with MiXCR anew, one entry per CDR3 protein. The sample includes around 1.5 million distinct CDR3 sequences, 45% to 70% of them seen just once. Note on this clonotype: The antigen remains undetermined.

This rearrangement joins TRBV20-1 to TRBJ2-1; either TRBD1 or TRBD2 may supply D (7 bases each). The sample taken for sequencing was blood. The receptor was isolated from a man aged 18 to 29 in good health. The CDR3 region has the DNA TGCAGTGCTAGGTCGCAGGGGGAGGGAGAGGAGCAGTTCTTC. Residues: CSARSQGEGEEQFF.